In its sample, the clone carrying this T cell receptor (beta chain) was seen a few times. This CDR3 comprises 15 residues. Germline CDR1 and CDR2: MDHEN and SYDVKM. V was shortened by 5 bases and J by 4 bases, with 18 bases between the two germline ends. This record belongs to a study of blood T cell repertoires in COVID-19. Study in general: Both acute and convalescent COVID-19 samples were obtained from the United States, Italy and Spain. Nucleic acid was either cDNA or gDNA, and it came from T cells, B-cell-depleted T cells, or PBMCs.

Data came from immunoSEQ multiplex PCR; TCRdb stores just in-frame clones and leaves some out. The sample holds roughly 120,000 clones; roughly 88% are singletons and the top ten take 7.5% to 9.5%. Input material: peripheral blood. The rearrangement uses TRBV28 and TRBJ2-7, with TRBD1 as a possible D gene (5 bases). This clonotype was sampled from a woman aged 70-85 years who had recovered from COVID-19. The CDR3 coding sequence is TGTGCCAGCAGTCCAAGGGGCAGACTCCGGTACGAGCAGTACTTC. Translating it yields CASSPRGRLRYEQYF. The variable domain in full, with the rest retrieved from reference TRBV28 and TRBJ2-7, is DVKVTQSSRYLVKRTGEKVFLECVQDMDHENMFWYRQDPGLGLRLIYFSYDVKMKEKGDIPEGYSVSREKKERFSLILESASTNQTSMYLCASSPRGRLRYEQYFGPGTRLTVT.